This T cell receptor beta chain is from a study of T cell responses to AZD1222 COVID-19 vaccine. Findings and limits, study-wide: Breadth and depth of Spike-specific TCRs rose after two AZD1222 doses. White British donors predominated, females outnumbered males, and clonal diversity was possibly underestimated. The study sampled repertoires only after the peak T cell response.

Note on this clone: Its cognate antigen is unknown.

V lost 4 bases and J 6 bases, leaving 9 bases between the germline ends. CDR3 size: 12 residues. Germline values: CDR1 SQVTM, CDR2 ANQGSEA. Method: immunoSEQ multiplex PCR; TCRdb's copy keeps in-frame clones and lacks some. The profile covers about 94,000 clones, with approximately 87% appearing a single time and 12% taken by the ten largest. The chain links TRBV29-1 to TRBJ2-2; D unresolved. The sequencing used peripheral blood, collected 28 days after the second AZD1222 dose. This sequence originates from an adult who received the AZD1222 COVID-19 vaccine. The CDR3 DNA reads as TGCAGCGTTGTCCCTCCAGCCGGGGAGCTGTTTTTT. Amino acids: CSVVPPAGELFF.